This record looks at one TCR beta chain sequence and its context. Time point denoted: baseline, week 1 (first vaccination visit). Treatment given: pre-vaccination baseline after standard-of-care therapy. The repertoire was sequenced with immunoSEQ multiplex PCR; TCRdb's copy has only in-frame clones and lacks some. The table lists tens of thousands of clones, more than 90% of them singletons. These data come from a study of a mutant IDH1 vaccine in newly diagnosed glioma. Study at large: Of treated patients, around 60% were men and roughly 40% women, averaging around 40 years.

V was cut by 0 bases and J by 1 base, with 4 bases left in between. From germline, CDR1 is GTSNPN and CDR2 SVGIG (reference sequence). The CDR3 covers 13 residues. The sample in question was PBMCs, obtained from a glioma patient treated with radiotherapy, temozolomide or both. The chain carries TRBV30 and TRBJ1-3; D is undetermined. This TCR came from a man aged 18 to 29 with glioma. CDR3 amino acids: CAWSVSSGNTIYF. CDR3 sequence (DNA): TGTGCCTGGAGTGTAAGTTCTGGAAACACCATATATTTT.